The T cell receptor (beta chain) under discussion was sequenced for a study of cytomegalovirus exposure and HLA in healthy donors. Clones were read by immunoSEQ multiplex PCR, and TCRdb kept only the in-frame ones, dropping some. The data contain 130,000 or so clones, 89% of them singletons. Points from the study as a whole: Specificity for CMV antigens was confirmed in vitro for a few of the CMV-associated chains. Most TCR sequences showed up rarely, but some public TCRs showed up in many donors. In the 120 validation repertoires, 85% to 95% of cluster scores exceeded 0, per a later analysis.

For this clone: Antigen specificity is unknown.

The CDR3 covers 13 residues. The V and J ends lost 8 bases and 2 bases, in that order; junction bases with no gene match: 3. Germline V gene lookup returns CDR1 ENHRY and CDR2 SYGVKD. The chain carries TRBV10-3 and TRBJ2-3; 8 nucleotides match TRBD2. Sequencing input: PBMCs. This clonotype originated in a woman under 30 in good health and CMV-seropositive. The CDR3 DNA reads TGTGCCATCGGCGGGGGGCCCACAGATACGCAGTATTTT. Its protein product is CAIGGGPTDTQYF.